These T cell receptor beta chains were read from a single sample in a study of glioma-infiltrating T cells. TCRdb reprocessed the multiplex PCR reads via MiXCR and lists one record per CDR3 protein. The repertoire has more than 100,000 distinct CDR3 sequences, about 30% of them found once; the top ten carry about 40%. The sample taken for sequencing was glioma tissue, nonneoplastic brain tissue, or PBMCs (not recorded which). These TCRs come from a human donor with low-grade glioma or glioblastoma, undergoing nonglioma brain surgery, or in good health (not recorded which). Each CDR3 is given with its conserved first and last residue. The D gene is left open where the match is weak. Expanded clones are given a class, and other clones once, few, many or no size at all.

J gene: TRBJ2-2; clone size: few; V gene: TRBV7-9; D gene: TRBD1; CDR3 DNA: TGTGCCAGCAGGTCACAGGGGGTGATGAACACCGGGGAGCTGTTTTTT; CDR3 protein: CASRSQGVMNTGELFF
J gene: TRBJ2-2; clone size: .; V gene: TRBV12-3/TRBV12-4; D gene: TRBD1; CDR3 DNA: TGTGCCAGCAGTCGCGACAGGGGAGAAGGAACCGGGGAGCTGTTTTTT; CDR3 protein: CASSRDRGEGTGELFF
J gene: TRBJ2-3; clone size: .; V gene: TRBV6-4; D gene: .; CDR3 DNA: TGTGCCAGCAGTGACTCGACCGCAGATACGCAGTATTTT; CDR3 protein: CASSDSTADTQYF
J gene: TRBJ2-7; clone size: many; V gene: TRBV2; D gene: .; CDR3 DNA: TGTGCCAGCACCACGGGTCTCGAGAGGGAGCAGTACTTC; CDR3 protein: CASTTGLEREQYF
J gene: TRBJ1-5; clone size: many; V gene: TRBV19; D gene: .; CDR3 DNA: TGTGCCAGTAGTATACGGGACAGCAATCAGCCCCAGCATTTT; CDR3 protein: CASSIRDSNQPQHF
J gene: TRBJ1-1; clone size: .; V gene: TRBV7-2; D gene: TRBD1; CDR3 DNA: TGTGCCAGCAGCTTCAGGGGACAGGGACACATGAACACTGAAGCTTTCTTT; CDR3 protein: CASSFRGQGHMNTEAFF
J gene: TRBJ2-5; clone size: .; V gene: TRBV5-1; D gene: TRBD2; CDR3 DNA: TGCGCCAGCAGCCCCGGACTAGCGGGGGCGCAAGAGACCCAGTACTTC; CDR3 protein: CASSPGLAGAQETQYF
J gene: TRBJ1-3; clone size: many; V gene: TRBV7-2; D gene: .; CDR3 DNA: TGTGCCAGCACCCCATGGGGTACAACTGGAAACACCATATATTTT; CDR3 protein: CASTPWGTTGNTIYF
J gene: TRBJ2-5; clone size: many; V gene: TRBV7-7; D gene: TRBD2; CDR3 DNA: TGTGCTAGCAGCGCGGTTCCAGGACTAGCGACAGAGACCCAGTACTTC; CDR3 protein: CASSAVPGLATETQYF
J gene: TRBJ1-1; clone size: many; V gene: TRBV7-2; D gene: TRBD1; CDR3 DNA: TGTGCCAGCAGGGGGACAGTGAACACTGAAGCTTTCTTT; CDR3 protein: CASRGTVNTEAFF
J gene: TRBJ1-2; clone size: many; V gene: TRBV28; D gene: .; CDR3 DNA: TGTGCCAGCAGTTCCCTAAGGCTCTACACCTTC; CDR3 protein: CASSSLRLYTF
J gene: TRBJ2-5; clone size: .; V gene: TRBV2; D gene: TRBD1; CDR3 DNA: TGTGCCAGCAGTGACCCGGACAGGGGAGAGACCCAGTACTTC; CDR3 protein: CASSDPDRGETQYF
J gene: TRBJ2-7; clone size: many; V gene: TRBV19; D gene: TRBD1; CDR3 DNA: TGTGCCAGTAGTTATGGGACAGGATCCTACGAGCAGTACTTC; CDR3 protein: CASSYGTGSYEQYF
J gene: TRBJ2-7; clone size: .; V gene: TRBV3-1; D gene: .; CDR3 DNA: TGTGCCAGCAGCCGAGAGGTATCCTACGAGCAGTACTTC; CDR3 protein: CASSREVSYEQYF
J gene: TRBJ1-5; clone size: many; V gene: TRBV15; D gene: .; CDR3 DNA: TGTGCCACCAGCAGACAGGGGTTTGAGCCCCAGCATTTT; CDR3 protein: CATSRQGFEPQHF
J gene: TRBJ1-5; clone size: many; V gene: TRBV27; D gene: .; CDR3 DNA: TGTGCCAGCAGTGGGGGAGGAACGAACTATCAGCCCCAGCATTTT; CDR3 protein: CASSGGGTNYQPQHF
J gene: TRBJ2-3; clone size: few; V gene: TRBV6-1; D gene: TRBD2; CDR3 DNA: TGTGCCAGCAGCCGACTAGCGGGGACCTCCACAGATACGCAGTATTTT; CDR3 protein: CASSRLAGTSTDTQYF
J gene: TRBJ2-7; clone size: many; V gene: TRBV20-1; D gene: TRBD1; CDR3 DNA: TGCAGTGCAACCCAGGGGGACACAGCCTACGAGCAGTACTTC; CDR3 protein: CSATQGDTAYEQYF